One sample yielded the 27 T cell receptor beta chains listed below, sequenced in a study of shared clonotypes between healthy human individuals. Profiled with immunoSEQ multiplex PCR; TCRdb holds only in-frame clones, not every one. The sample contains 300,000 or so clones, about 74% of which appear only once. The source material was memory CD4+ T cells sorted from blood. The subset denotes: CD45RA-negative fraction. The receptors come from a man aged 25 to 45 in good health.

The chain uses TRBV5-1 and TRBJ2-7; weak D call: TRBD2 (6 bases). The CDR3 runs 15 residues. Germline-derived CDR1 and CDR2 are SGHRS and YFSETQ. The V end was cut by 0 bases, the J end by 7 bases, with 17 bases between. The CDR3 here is CASSLATRDLEEQYF. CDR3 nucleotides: TGCGCCAGCAGCTTGGCGACCCGGGACTTGGAAGAGCAGTACTTC.

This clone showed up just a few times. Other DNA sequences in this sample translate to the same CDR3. The CDR3 region has the DNA TGTGCCAGCAGCTTTGGCCTAGCGGGAGGAACCGGGGAGCTGTTTTTT. It codes for CASSFGLAGGTGELFF. This rearrangement joins TRBV9 to TRBJ2-2; 11 bases match TRBD2. With 4 bases clipped from V and 5 bases from J, the junction kept 7 bases outside the gene matches. This CDR3 is built from 16 residues. The germline V gene has CDR1 SGDLS and CDR2 YYNGEE.

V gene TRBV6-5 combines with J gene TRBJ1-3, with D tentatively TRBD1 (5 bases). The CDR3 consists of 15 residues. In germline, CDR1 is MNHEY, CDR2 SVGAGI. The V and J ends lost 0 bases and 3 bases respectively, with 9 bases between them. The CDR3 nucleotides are TGTGCCAGCAGTTACTCCCCAGGGAATGGAAACACCATATATTTT. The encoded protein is CASSYSPGNGNTIYF.

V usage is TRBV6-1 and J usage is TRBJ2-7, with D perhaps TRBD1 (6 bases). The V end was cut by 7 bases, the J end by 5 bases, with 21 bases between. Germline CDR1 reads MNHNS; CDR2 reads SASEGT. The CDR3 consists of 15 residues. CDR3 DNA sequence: TGTGCCAGCAAGTCCCAGACAGGTCCAAGCAACGAGCAGTACTTC. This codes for CASKSQTGPSNEQYF.

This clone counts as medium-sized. CDR3 in amino acids: CASSSIPSREDTQYF. The CDR3 bases are TGTGCCAGCAGCTCCATTCCTTCGAGGGAAGATACGCAGTATTTT. The rearrangement links TRBV5-4 to TRBJ2-3; D possibly corresponds to TRBD2 (5 bases). The CDR3 contains 15 residues. CDR1 is SGHNT and CDR2 is YYREEE in the germline V gene (reference sequence). The V gene lost 3 bases and the J gene lost 5 bases, with 16 bases spanning the gap.

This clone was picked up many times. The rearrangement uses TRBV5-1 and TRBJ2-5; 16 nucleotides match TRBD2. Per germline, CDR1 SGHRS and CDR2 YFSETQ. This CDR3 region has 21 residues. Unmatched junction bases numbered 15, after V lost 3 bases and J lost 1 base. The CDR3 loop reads CASSWGLAGGPRVGLQETQYF. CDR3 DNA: TGCGCCAGCAGCTGGGGACTAGCGGGAGGGCCGCGGGTAGGGCTCCAAGAGACCCAGTACTTC. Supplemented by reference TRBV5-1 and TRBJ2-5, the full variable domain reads KAGVTQTPRYLIKTRGQQVTLSCSPISGHRSVSWYQQTPGQGLQFLFEYFSETQRNKGNFPGRFSGRQFSNSRSEMNVSTLELGDSALYLCASSWGLAGGPRVGLQETQYFGPGTRLLVL.

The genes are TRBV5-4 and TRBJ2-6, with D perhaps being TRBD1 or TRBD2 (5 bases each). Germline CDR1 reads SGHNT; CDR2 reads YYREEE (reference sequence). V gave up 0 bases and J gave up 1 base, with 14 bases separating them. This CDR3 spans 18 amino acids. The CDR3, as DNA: TGTGCCAGCAGCTTGGACGGGGACGGAGGATCTGGGGCCAACGTCCTGACTTTC. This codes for CASSLDGDGGSGANVLTF.

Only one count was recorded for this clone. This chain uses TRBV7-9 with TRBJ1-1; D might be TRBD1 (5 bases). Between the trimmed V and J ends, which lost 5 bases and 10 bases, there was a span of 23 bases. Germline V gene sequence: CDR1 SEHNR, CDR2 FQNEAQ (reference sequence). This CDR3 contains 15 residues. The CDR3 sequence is CASSPPEGRRGGAFF. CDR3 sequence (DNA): TGTGCCAGCAGCCCCCCAGAGGGCAGGCGGGGGGGAGCTTTCTTT.

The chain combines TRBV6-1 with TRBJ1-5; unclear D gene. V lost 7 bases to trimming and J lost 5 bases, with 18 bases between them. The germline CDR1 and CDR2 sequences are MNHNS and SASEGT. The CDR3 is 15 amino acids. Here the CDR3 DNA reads TGTGCCAGCAAGGCAGGCAGGTCGTCGGATCAGCCCCAGCATTTT. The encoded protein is CASKAGRSSDQPQHF.

The CDR3 region has the DNA TGTGCCAGCAGCTTAGACAGAGATCAGCCCCAGCATTTT. Its translation: CASSLDRDQPQHF. V and J are TRBV27 and TRBJ1-5; TRBD1 might be the D (5 bases). Trimming left V 6 bases short and J 5 bases short, with 11 bases between. CDR3 length: 13 residues. CDR1 is MNHEY and CDR2 is SMNVEV in the germline V gene (reference sequence).

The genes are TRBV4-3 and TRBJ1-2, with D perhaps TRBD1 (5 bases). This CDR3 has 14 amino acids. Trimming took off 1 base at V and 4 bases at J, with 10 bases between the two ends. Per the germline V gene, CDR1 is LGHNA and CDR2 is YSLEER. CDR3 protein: CASSQGPGAYGYTF. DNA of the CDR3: TGCGCCAGCAGCCAAGGGCCCGGGGCCTATGGCTACACCTTC.

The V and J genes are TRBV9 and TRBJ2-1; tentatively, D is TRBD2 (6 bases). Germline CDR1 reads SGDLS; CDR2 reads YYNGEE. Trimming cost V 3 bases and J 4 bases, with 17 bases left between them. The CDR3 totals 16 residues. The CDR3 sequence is CASSEGLNGRYNEQFF. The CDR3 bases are TGTGCCAGCAGCGAGGGACTCAATGGGAGATACAATGAGCAGTTCTTC.

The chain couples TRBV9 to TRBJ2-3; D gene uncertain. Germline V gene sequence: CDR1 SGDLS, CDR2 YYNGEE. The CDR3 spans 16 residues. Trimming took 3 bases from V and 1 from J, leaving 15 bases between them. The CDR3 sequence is CASSATSEGGTDTQYF. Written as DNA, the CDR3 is TGTGCCAGCAGCGCCACTTCAGAAGGCGGCACAGATACGCAGTATTTT.

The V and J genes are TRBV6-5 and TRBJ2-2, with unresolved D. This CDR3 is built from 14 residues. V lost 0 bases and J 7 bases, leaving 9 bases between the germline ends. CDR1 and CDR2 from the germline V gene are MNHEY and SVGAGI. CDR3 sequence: CASSYSSLVGELFF. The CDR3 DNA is TGTGCCAGCAGTTACTCGAGTTTAGTCGGGGAGCTGTTTTTT.

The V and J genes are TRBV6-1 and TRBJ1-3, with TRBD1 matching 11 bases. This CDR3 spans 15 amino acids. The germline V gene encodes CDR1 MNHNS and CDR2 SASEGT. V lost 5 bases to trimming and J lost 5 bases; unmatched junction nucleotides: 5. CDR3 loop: CASSSDRGRRNTIYF. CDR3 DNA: TGTGCCAGCAGTTCGGACAGGGGGCGAAGAAACACCATATATTTT.

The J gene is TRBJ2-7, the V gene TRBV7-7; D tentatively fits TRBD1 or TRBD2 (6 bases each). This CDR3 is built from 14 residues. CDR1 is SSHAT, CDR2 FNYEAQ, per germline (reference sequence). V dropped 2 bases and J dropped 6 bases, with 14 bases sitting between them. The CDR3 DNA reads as TGTGCCAGCAGCTTATCAAGGGGGGTTGGCGAGCAGTACTTC. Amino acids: CASSLSRGVGEQYF.

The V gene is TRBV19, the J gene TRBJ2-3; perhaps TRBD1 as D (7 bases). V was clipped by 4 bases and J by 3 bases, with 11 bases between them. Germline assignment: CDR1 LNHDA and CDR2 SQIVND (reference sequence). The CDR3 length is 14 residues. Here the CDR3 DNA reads TGTGCCAGTAGTACAGGGGGGTGGACAGATACGCAGTATTTT. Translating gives CASSTGGWTDTQYF.

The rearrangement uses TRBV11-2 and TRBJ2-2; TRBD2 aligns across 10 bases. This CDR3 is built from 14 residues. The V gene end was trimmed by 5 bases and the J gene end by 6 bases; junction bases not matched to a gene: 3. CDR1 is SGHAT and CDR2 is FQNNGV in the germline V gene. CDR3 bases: TGTGCCAGCAGCCTACTAGCGGGATCCGGGGAGCTGTTTTTT. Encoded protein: CASSLLAGSGELFF.

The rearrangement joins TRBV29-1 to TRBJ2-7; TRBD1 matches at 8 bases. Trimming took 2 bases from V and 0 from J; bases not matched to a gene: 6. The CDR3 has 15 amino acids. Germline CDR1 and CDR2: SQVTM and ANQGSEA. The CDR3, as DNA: TGCAGCGTTGAACATACAGGGGGGAGCTCCTACGAGCAGTACTTC. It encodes CSVEHTGGSSYEQYF.

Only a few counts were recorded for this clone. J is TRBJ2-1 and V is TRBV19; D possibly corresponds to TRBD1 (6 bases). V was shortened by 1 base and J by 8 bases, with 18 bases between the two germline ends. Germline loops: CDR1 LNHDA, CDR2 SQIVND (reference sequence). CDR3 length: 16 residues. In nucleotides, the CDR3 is TGTGCCAGTAGTATAGGCCCTGGGACACCAGGGGATGAGCAGTTCTTC. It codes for CASSIGPGTPGDEQFF.

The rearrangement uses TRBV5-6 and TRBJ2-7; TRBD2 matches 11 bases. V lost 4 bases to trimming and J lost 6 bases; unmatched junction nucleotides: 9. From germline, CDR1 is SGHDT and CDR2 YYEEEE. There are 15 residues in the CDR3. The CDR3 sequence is CASSPELAGVVEQYF. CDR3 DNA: TGTGCCAGCAGCCCCGAACTAGCGGGAGTGGTCGAGCAGTACTTC.

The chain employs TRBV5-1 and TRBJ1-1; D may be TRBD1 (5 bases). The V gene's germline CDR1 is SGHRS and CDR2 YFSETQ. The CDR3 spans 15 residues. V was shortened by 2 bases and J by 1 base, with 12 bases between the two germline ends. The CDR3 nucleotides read TGCGCCAGCAGCTTTGACAGCCTAAAGAACACTGAAGCTTTCTTT. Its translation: CASSFDSLKNTEAFF. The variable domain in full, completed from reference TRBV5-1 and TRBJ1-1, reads KAGVTQTPRYLIKTRGQQVTLSCSPISGHRSVSWYQQTPGQGLQFLFEYFSETQRNKGNFPGRFSGRQFSNSRSEMNVSTLELGDSALYLCASSFDSLKNTEAFFGQGTRLTVV.

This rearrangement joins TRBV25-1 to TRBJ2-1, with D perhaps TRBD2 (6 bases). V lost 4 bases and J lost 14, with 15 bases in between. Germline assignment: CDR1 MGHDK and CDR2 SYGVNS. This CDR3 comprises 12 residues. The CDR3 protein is CASSGQLAMEFF. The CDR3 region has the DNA TGTGCCAGCAGTGGTCAACTAGCAATGGAGTTCTTC. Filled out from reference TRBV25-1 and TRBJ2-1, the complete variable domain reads EADIYQTPRYLVIGTGKKITLECSQTMGHDKMYWYQQDPGMELHLIHYSYGVNSTEKGDLSSESTVSRIRTEHFPLTLESARPSHTSQYLCASSGQLAMEFFGPGTRLTVL.

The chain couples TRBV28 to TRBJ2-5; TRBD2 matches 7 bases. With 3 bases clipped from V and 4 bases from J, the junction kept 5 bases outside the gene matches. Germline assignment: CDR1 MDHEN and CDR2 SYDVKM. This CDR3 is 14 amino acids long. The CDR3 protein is CASSFSGGRETQYF. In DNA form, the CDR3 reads TGTGCCAGCAGTTTTAGCGGCGGGAGAGAGACCCAGTACTTC. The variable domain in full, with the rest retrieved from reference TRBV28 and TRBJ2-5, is DVKVTQSSRYLVKRTGEKVFLECVQDMDHENMFWYRQDPGLGLRLIYFSYDVKMKEKGDIPEGYSVSREKKERFSLILESASTNQTSMYLCASSFSGGRETQYFGPGTRLLVL.

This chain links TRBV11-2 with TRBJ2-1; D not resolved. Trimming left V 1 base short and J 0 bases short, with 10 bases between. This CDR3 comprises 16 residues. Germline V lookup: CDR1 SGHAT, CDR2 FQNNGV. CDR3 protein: CASSLAVESSYNEQFF. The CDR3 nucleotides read TGTGCCAGCAGCTTAGCAGTGGAAAGCTCCTACAATGAGCAGTTCTTC.

The CDR3 region has the DNA TGTGCCAGCAGGGTAGGACAAGAGACCCAGTACTTC. This translates into CASRVGQETQYF. The V and J genes are TRBV2 and TRBJ2-5; no reliable D call. The germline CDR1 and CDR2 sequences are SNHLY and FYNNEI. The ends were cut back, 6 bases at V and 2 bases at J, with 7 bases in the middle. This CDR3 has 12 amino acids.

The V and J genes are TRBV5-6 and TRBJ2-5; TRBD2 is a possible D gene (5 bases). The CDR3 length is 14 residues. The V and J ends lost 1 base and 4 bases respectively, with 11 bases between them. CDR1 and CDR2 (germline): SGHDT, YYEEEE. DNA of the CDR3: TGTGCCAGCAGCTTGAAAAGAGGGTTAGAGACCCAGTACTTC. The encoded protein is CASSLKRGLETQYF.